The 4 T cell receptor beta chains presented below share a single source sample, sequenced in a study of CD8 T cell repertoires and HIV-1 epitope variants. Their specific antigens are unknown. Assay used: immunoSEQ multiplex PCR; TCRdb lists only in-frame clones, some missing. The data hold over 4,500 clones, with 55% to 75% observed a single time. The sample was cultured CD8+ T cells derived from PBMCs. Source of these receptors: a male donor with HIV.

The chain combines TRBV7-8 with TRBJ2-3; D is perhaps TRBD2 (6 bases). Germline CDR1 SGHVS, CDR2 FQNEAQ. CDR3 length equals 17 residues. Trimming left V 1 base short and J 1 base short, with 15 bases between. This chain's CDR3 is CASSLDPAGGGTDTQYF. CDR3 nucleotide sequence: TGTGCCAGCAGCTTAGACCCTGCCGGAGGGGGCACAGATACGCAGTATTTT.

The CDR3 here is CASSTGLAGVGASEQYF. For the CDR3, the DNA is TGTGCCAGCAGTACGGGACTAGCGGGAGTGGGCGCCTCCGAGCAGTACTTC. V gene TRBV2 combines with J gene TRBJ2-7; 14 nucleotides agree with TRBD2. Germline CDR1 and CDR2: SNHLY and FYNNEI. The V and J ends lost 5 bases and 6 bases, in that order; junction bases with no gene match: 12. This CDR3 region has 17 residues.

Only one count was recorded for this clone. The V call is TRBV28, the J call TRBJ2-6; no definite D call. CDR3 length: 14 amino acids. In germline, CDR1 is MDHEN, CDR2 SYDVKM. The V gene lost 6 bases and the J gene lost 0 bases, with 6 bases spanning the gap. CDR3 DNA: TGTGCCAGCAGAGACGGCTCTGGGGCCAACGTCCTGACTTTC. It translates to CASRDGSGANVLTF.

This chain connects TRBV7-2 to TRBJ2-7; 10 bases are a match to TRBD2. With V trimmed by 7 bases and J by 1 base, 7 bases remained unmatched. The CDR3 runs to 15 residues. In germline, CDR1 is SGHTA, CDR2 FQGNSA. CDR3 DNA: TGTGCCAGCAACGAAGCGGGGGGGGTATCCTACGAGCAGTACTTC. Its translation: CASNEAGGVSYEQYF.